These T cell receptor beta chains were read from a single sample in a study of siplizumab effects on memory and regulatory T cells. The data were produced by immunoSEQ multiplex PCR, yet TCRdb's version contains in-frame clones alone and is incomplete. The repertoire holds roughly 120,000 clones, with less than 95% as singletons. Sequencing used non-Treg CD4+ T cells sorted from blood. The receptors come from a human donor in good health. Both conserved end residues are part of each CDR3. D genes are given only for firm matches. Size is stated for part of the rows, as once, few or many counts, or as a class when the clone is expanded.

V gene,D gene,clone size,J gene,CDR3 protein,CDR3 DNA
TRBV2,NA,NA,TRBJ1-2,CASKNRFNYGYTF,TGTGCCAGCAAGAACAGGTTTAACTATGGCTACACCTTC
TRBV25-1,TRBD2,NA,TRBJ2-3,CAVAGSTADTQYF,TGTGCCGTAGCGGGATCGACGGCAGATACGCAGTATTTT
TRBV2,NA,NA,TRBJ1-6,CASREMSSPLHF,TGTGCCAGCAGAGAAATGAGTTCACCCCTCCACTTT
TRBV19,NA,once,TRBJ1-2,CASSISTDNYGYTF,TGTGCCAGTAGTATATCGACGGATAACTATGGCTACACCTTC
TRBV2,NA,few,TRBJ1-3,CASSVKGGRNTIYF,TGTGCCAGCAGTGTGAAAGGGGGGAGGAACACCATATATTTT
TRBV2,NA,NA,TRBJ2-7,CASSLGLTYEQYF,TGTGCCAGCAGCCTTGGCCTCACCTACGAGCAGTACTTC
TRBV2,NA,once,TRBJ1-5,CASSPRRGQNSNQPQHF,TGTGCCAGCAGTCCCCGCCGCGGACAGAATAGCAATCAGCCCCAGCATTTT
TRBV2,TRBD2,NA,TRBJ2-7,CASRSGLATYEQYF,TGTGCCAGCAGGTCCGGACTAGCCACCTACGAGCAGTACTTC
TRBV7-3,NA,NA,TRBJ2-5,CASSTGGGRATQYF,TGTGCCAGCAGTACAGGGGGAGGGCGAGCGACCCAGTACTTC
TRBV2,TRBD2,NA,TRBJ2-7,CASSQGALAGAEQYF,TGTGCCAGCAGTCAGGGAGCGCTAGCGGGAGCCGAGCAGTACTTC
TRBV15,NA,NA,TRBJ2-1,CATSRGQDNEQFF,TGTGCCACCAGCAGAGGGCAGGACAATGAGCAGTTCTTC
TRBV9,TRBD2,NA,TRBJ2-7,CASSPREGTYEQYF,TGTGCCAGCAGCCCTCGGGAGGGAACCTACGAGCAGTACTTC
TRBV5-1,NA,NA,TRBJ2-5,CASSLAQMDETQYF,TGCGCCAGCAGCTTGGCCCAGATGGACGAGACCCAGTACTTC
TRBV7-9,NA,NA,TRBJ1-3,CASSLDRALLSGNTIYF,TGTGCCAGCAGCTTAGACAGGGCCCTTCTCTCTGGAAACACCATATATTTT
TRBV28,TRBD1,NA,TRBJ1-4,CASSLTGALFF,TGTGCCAGCAGCTTGACAGGGGCACTGTTTTTT
TRBV21-1,NA,NA,TRBJ2-5,CASSSRQGDAPVGGMGKETQYF,TGTGCCAGCAGCAGTCGACAGGGGGACGCGCCCGTGGGCGGAATGGGAAAAGAGACCCAGTACTTC
TRBV7-9,NA,NA,TRBJ1-2,CASSLSGQALYPIYGYTF,TGTGCCAGCAGCTTATCTGGACAAGCTCTCTACCCTATCTATGGCTACACCTTC
TRBV6-5,NA,NA,TRBJ2-1,CASSPGGGRSNEQFF,TGTGCCAGCAGTCCAGGTGGGGGACGGTCGAATGAGCAGTTCTTC
TRBV21-1,NA,NA,TRBJ1-5,CASQSGGSNQPQHF,TGTGCCAGCCAATCAGGGGGTAGCAATCAGCCCCAGCATTTT
TRBV6-1,TRBD2,NA,TRBJ2-2,CASSGRTSGSEELFF,TGTGCCAGCAGTGGCCGGACTAGCGGGAGCGAGGAGCTGTTTTTT
TRBV25-1,NA,NA,TRBJ1-2,CASIIGSPPGEGYTF,TGTGCCAGCATTATTGGCAGCCCTCCCGGGGAAGGCTACACCTTC
TRBV21-1,NA,NA,TRBJ2-1,CASSRLTDYNEQFF,TGTGCCAGCAGCCGCTTAACAGATTACAATGAGCAGTTCTTC
TRBV2,TRBD2,NA,TRBJ2-2,CASRPLSGNAGELFF,TGTGCCAGCAGGCCTCTGAGCGGGAATGCCGGGGAGCTGTTTTTT
TRBV5-5,NA,NA,TRBJ2-7,CASSLGRETGEQYF,TGTGCCAGCAGCTTGGGGAGGGAAACGGGAGAGCAGTACTTC
TRBV5-1,NA,NA,TRBJ2-5,CASSSQGQETQYF,TGCGCCAGCAGCTCACAGGGCCAAGAGACCCAGTACTTC
TRBV27,NA,NA,TRBJ1-2,CASAREGYYGYTF,TGTGCCAGCGCCCGGGAAGGGTACTATGGCTACACCTTC
TRBV6-5,TRBD1,NA,TRBJ2-4,CASSFDRGLAKNIQYF,TGTGCCAGCAGTTTTGACAGGGGGCTGGCCAAAAACATTCAGTACTTC
TRBV5-1,NA,NA,TRBJ1-5,CASRAGGNQPQHF,TGCGCCAGCCGGGCGGGAGGGAATCAGCCCCAGCATTTT
TRBV4-1,TRBD1,once,TRBJ1-2,CASSQDRVRTGNTNYGYTF,TGCGCCAGCAGCCAAGATCGAGTAAGGACAGGGAATACGAACTATGGCTACACCTTC
TRBV5-6,NA,NA,TRBJ1-6,CASSRSDKRPLHF,TGTGCCAGCAGCCGGTCGGACAAAAGACCCCTCCACTTT
TRBV20-1,NA,NA,TRBJ2-5,CSARGQETQYF,TGCAGTGCTAGAGGGCAAGAGACCCAGTACTTC
TRBV5-1,NA,NA,TRBJ2-7,CASSLVTVDYEQYF,TGCGCCAGCAGCTTGGTGACAGTTGACTACGAGCAGTACTTC
TRBV5-5,NA,NA,TRBJ1-3,CASSLADSSGNTIYF,TGTGCCAGCAGCTTGGCCGACAGCTCTGGAAACACCATATATTTT
TRBV29-1,NA,NA,TRBJ1-2,CSVVQLDDSLPQRGYTF,TGCAGCGTTGTCCAGCTCGACGACTCCCTTCCCCAACGAGGCTACACCTTC
TRBV18,TRBD1,NA,TRBJ2-2,CASSLPGTGGFGELFF,TGTGCCAGCTCACTCCCCGGGACAGGGGGCTTCGGGGAGCTGTTTTTT
TRBV5-1,TRBD1,NA,TRBJ1-1,CASSPNRGNTEAFF,TGCGCCAGCAGCCCCAACAGGGGGAACACTGAAGCTTTCTTT
TRBV9,NA,NA,TRBJ1-5,CASSVGGAADQPQHF,TGTGCCAGCAGCGTAGGGGGAGCGGCGGATCAGCCCCAGCATTTT
TRBV5-1,NA,NA,TRBJ2-7,CASSLVGDGSYEQYF,TGCGCCAGCAGCTTGGTAGGGGACGGCTCCTACGAGCAGTACTTC
TRBV10-3,NA,NA,TRBJ2-5,CAISEEAPRRETQYF,TGTGCCATCAGTGAGGAAGCTCCCCGAAGGGAGACCCAGTACTTC